The entry below describes one T cell receptor beta chain. Its antigen remains unidentified. The source of the sample is a study of shared clonotypes between healthy human individuals. Overall study results and limits: Donors were few, which limited the genetic and exposure-history diversity represented.

This was a deep-level run. Method: immunoSEQ multiplex PCR; TCRdb's copy keeps in-frame clones and lacks some. The data show approximately 2,200,000 clones, 93% seen once. Selected positively for CCR7 and CD45RO-negative, naive CD8 cells excluded terminally differentiated effector memory CD45RA+ cells. Every donor, a Caucasian adult, lived in Nashville, Tennessee. The source is a man in his late teens or twenties in good health. Some clones in this sample may be carry-over from other donors' samples. The sequenced sample consisted of naive CD8+ T cells from PBMCs.

In nucleotides, the CDR3 is TGTGCCAGCTTCTCGGGGACCCACAAAAACATTCAGTACTTC. It translates to CASFSGTHKNIQYF. This chain connects TRBV18 to TRBJ2-4; TRBD1 or TRBD2 may be the D gene (5 bases each). The CDR3 contains 14 residues. Trimming took off 7 bases at V and 3 bases at J, with 13 bases between the two ends. Looked up from germline, CDR1 is KGHSH and CDR2 is LQKENI.